This T cell receptor beta chain was sequenced in a study of regulatory T cells in long-lasting Graves disease. Turning to the study itself: Antithyroid drug exposure in newly diagnosed Graves' patients had lasted under 3 months.

Time point of the sample: newly diagnosed GD, antithyroid drugs for less than 3 months. PBMCs were the source of the RNA used for TCR sequencing. This clonotype was counted ten times or more. No antigen is known for it. The CDR3 contains 11 residues. Trimming took off 4 bases at V and 8 bases at J, with 7 bases between the two ends. The germline gives CDR1 SGHAT, CDR2 FQNNGV. General study findings and limits: Clonotypes that were public and shared totalled about 2,500 in persistent patients versus approximately 970 in new patients. Persistent cases favored TRBV28, TRBJ1-2 and TRBJ2-5.

According to the study, TCR beta libraries were built with iRepertoire HTBI primers and CDR3-region Arm-PCR. TCRdb reanalysed the multiplex PCR reads using MiXCR and keeps one entry per CDR3 protein. The sample consists of about 540,000 distinct CDR3 sequences, 13% of them appearing once. These records were also assigned to another study, of T cells in Graves' hyperthyroidism and ophthalmopathy.

The chain links TRBV11-2 to TRBJ2-3; D is ambiguous. This clonotype was sampled from a man younger than 45 with Graves disease. This sample comprised peripheral blood mononuclear cells (PBMCs), obtained at new diagnosis, from a patient treated with antithyroid drugs. This CDR3 reads CASSSQFTQYF. In DNA, the CDR3 is TGTGCCAGCAGCTCCCAGTTTACGCAGTATTTT.